The subject of this entry is one T cell receptor beta chain. Germline V lookup: CDR1 SGHAT, CDR2 FQNNGV. The CDR3 runs to 15 residues. V lost 1 base, J lost 4 bases, and 12 bases lay in between. The data were obtained in a study of T cell responses to AZD1222 COVID-19 vaccine. The repertoire was sequenced with immunoSEQ multiplex PCR; TCRdb's copy has only in-frame clones and lacks some. The table includes around 140,000 clones, 90% to 95% detected once. The receptor was derived from an adult in good health. Sequencing was performed on peripheral blood, taken on day 0 of AZD1222 vaccination. This chain uses TRBV11-2 with TRBJ2-3; maybe TRBD2 (6 bases). The CDR3 region has the DNA TGTGCCAGCAGCTTAGGCGGGGTCCAATCAGATACGCAGTATTTT. Protein sequence: CASSLGGVQSDTQYF.